These T cell receptor beta chains were read from a single sample in a study of blood T cell repertoires in COVID-19. Using immunoSEQ multiplex PCR, the repertoire was profiled, and TCRdb retains in-frame clones only, with some absent. This sample has 200,000 to 250,000 clones, with 75% to 90% found just once. Sequenced input: PBMCs or T cells enriched from blood (not recorded which). The receptors shown here come from a man in his forties who had recovered from COVID-19. The CDR3 runs from the conserved cysteine through the conserved F or W. D genes are given only for firm matches. Size tells how often a clone was seen (once, few, many) or the class of an expanded clone, and some rows leave it out.

D	size	V	J	CDR3	DNA
.	.	TRBV7-9	TRBJ1-2	CASSLRTGGNYGYTF	TGTGCCAGCAGCTTACGTACTGGGGGCAACTATGGCTACACCTTC
.	.	TRBV30	TRBJ1-6	CAWSAEGNSPLHF	TGTGCCTGGAGTGCGGAGGGTAATTCACCCCTCCACTTT
.	.	TRBV7-6	TRBJ2-5	CASSLAVAVQETQYF	TGTGCCAGCAGCTTAGCCGTTGCGGTACAAGAGACCCAGTACTTC
TRBD2	.	TRBV7-9	TRBJ2-1	CASSAGLAGRSYNEQFF	TGTGCCAGCAGCGCCGGACTAGCGGGACGCTCCTACAATGAGCAGTTCTTC
TRBD1	.	TRBV29-1	TRBJ1-1	CSVYDRGRGNTEAFF	TGCAGCGTTTACGACAGGGGGCGGGGGAACACTGAAGCTTTCTTT
.	.	TRBV3-1/TRBV3-2	TRBJ2-3	CASSPGLGTDTQYF	TGTGCCAGCAGCCCGGGACTCGGCACAGATACGCAGTATTTT
TRBD1	.	TRBV25-1	TRBJ1-1	CASSFTGGNTEAFF	TGTGCCAGCAGCTTCACAGGGGGGAACACTGAAGCTTTCTTT
TRBD1	once	TRBV5-1	TRBJ1-2	CASSLETGNYGYTF	TGCGCCAGCAGCTTGGAGACAGGGAACTATGGCTACACCTTC
TRBD2	.	TRBV24-1	TRBJ2-1	CATSAGARTSVYNEQFF	TGTGCCACCAGTGCAGGGGCTAGGACTAGCGTTTACAATGAGCAGTTCTTC
TRBD1	.	TRBV7-9	TRBJ2-1	CASSLPGQGANEQFF	TGTGCCAGCAGTCTCCCGGGACAGGGGGCAAATGAGCAGTTCTTC
.	.	TRBV5-1	TRBJ2-7	CASSHHGTGDYEQYF	TGCGCCAGCAGTCACCACGGGACGGGGGACTACGAGCAGTACTTC
TRBD1	.	TRBV6-5	TRBJ1-2	CASSRTGHYGYTF	TGTGCCAGCAGCAGGACAGGGCACTATGGCTACACCTTC
TRBD1	.	TRBV18	TRBJ1-2	CASSPNKIGQGEDGYTF	TGTGCCAGCTCACCAAATAAGATTGGACAGGGGGAGGATGGCTACACCTTC
TRBD1	many	TRBV5-8	TRBJ2-7	CASSFGGQSYEQYF	TGTGCCAGCAGCTTTGGGGGACAGTCATACGAGCAGTACTTC
.	.	TRBV7-8	TRBJ2-7	CASSPDRLNYEQYF	TGTGCCAGCAGCCCGGACAGACTGAACTACGAGCAGTACTTC
TRBD1	.	TRBV5-1	TRBJ1-2	CASSLAGTGAYGYTF	TGCGCCAGCAGCTTGGCCGGGACAGGGGCCTATGGCTACACCTTC
.	.	TRBV19	TRBJ1-5	CASSIGSGVSNQPQHF	TGTGCCAGTAGTATAGGAAGCGGGGTTAGCAATCAGCCCCAGCATTTT
.	.	TRBV2	TRBJ1-4	CASSEERAGEKLFF	TGTGCCAGCAGTGAAGAAAGGGCGGGTGAAAAACTGTTTTTT